The 30 T cell receptor beta chains below come from one sample, sequenced in a study of OX40 agonist ivuxolimab in advanced cancers. Profiling relied on immunoSEQ multiplex PCR, and the TCRdb table lists in-frame clones only, not all of them. The repertoire holds about 64,000 clones, about 86% seen once, with approximately 2% in the top ten. The sample was CD4+ or CD8+ T cells sorted from blood, taken in a trial of the OX40 agonist ivuxolimab. These receptor sequences come from an adult with an advanced solid tumor such as melanoma, head and neck, liver or kidney cancer.

V usage is TRBV9 and J usage is TRBJ2-7, with 7 bases identical to TRBD2. The junction had 4 bases not matched to a gene; V was cut back by 2 bases and J by 2 bases. The V gene's germline CDR1 is SGDLS and CDR2 YYNGEE. The CDR3 runs 14 residues. The CDR3 DNA sequence: TGTGCCAGCAGCGTGGCTAGCGGAACCTACGAGCAGTACTTC. This gives the protein CASSVASGTYEQYF.

This clone appeared once. The chain carries TRBV10-2 and TRBJ1-4; D gene ambiguous. The CDR3 covers 12 residues. The V end was cut by 5 bases, the J end by 5 bases, with 6 bases between. Germline CDR1 is WSHSY and CDR2 is SAAADI. CDR3: CASSSINEKLFF. The CDR3 DNA follows: TGCGCCAGCAGTTCCATCAATGAAAAACTGTTTTTT.

The chain uses TRBV5-1 and TRBJ2-7, with a weak D call TRBD1 (6 bases). V shed 1 base and J shed 3 bases, with 14 bases lying between them. The CDR3 is 15 residues long. Germline values: CDR1 SGHRS, CDR2 YFSETQ. Here the CDR3 DNA reads TGCGCCAGCAGCTTGACCTCAGGGGCCTACTACGAGCAGTACTTC. It codes for CASSLTSGAYYEQYF.

The chain links TRBV19 to TRBJ2-1, with TRBD2 matching over 7 bases. CDR3 length: 16 residues. The germline V gene encodes CDR1 LNHDA and CDR2 SQIVND (reference sequence). V lost 1 base to trimming and J lost 0 bases; unmatched junction nucleotides: 3. Written as DNA, the CDR3 is TGTGCCAGTAGTATAGTTTCTAGCGGCTCCTACAATGAGCAGTTCTTC. This translates into CASSIVSSGSYNEQFF.

The CDR3 spells CASSQVRTRQETQYF. CDR3 nucleotide sequence: TGCGCCAGCAGCCAAGTGCGGACGCGCCAAGAGACCCAGTACTTC. The chain couples TRBV4-1 to TRBJ2-5, with no clear D. CDR3 length equals 15 residues. The V end lost 1 base, the J end lost 1 base, and 10 bases lay between the germline ends. Germline V gives CDR1 MGHRA, CDR2 YSYEKL.

This clone was found a few times. The chain couples TRBV5-1 to TRBJ1-1; perhaps TRBD1 as D (5 bases). The CDR3 covers 14 residues. Between the trimmed V and J ends, which lost 0 bases and 7 bases, there was a span of 13 bases. Germline-derived CDR1 and CDR2 are SGHRS and YFSETQ. As DNA, the CDR3 is TGCGCCAGCAGCTTGGCCGGGGCCGTCAGTGAAGCTTTCTTT. Translating it yields CASSLAGAVSEAFF.

The rearrangement uses TRBV28 and TRBJ2-1, with no clear D. The germline V and J ends were trimmed by 6 bases and 8 bases, with 5 bases remaining between them. The CDR3 extends over 10 amino acids. The V gene's germline CDR1 is MDHEN and CDR2 SYDVKM. In DNA, the CDR3 is TGTGCCAGCAGAAGATATGAGCAGTTCTTC. It specifies CASRRYEQFF.

The genes are TRBV6-1 and TRBJ2-7, with TRBD1 identical over 9 bases. Germline lookup yields CDR1 MNHNS and CDR2 SASEGT. The J segment lost 2 bases and the V segment lost 7 bases, leaving 9 bases of the junction unmatched. The length of the CDR3 is 15 residues. CDR3: CASTRGGQGTYEQYF. The DNA of the CDR3 is TGTGCCAGCACTCGAGGGGGACAGGGAACCTACGAGCAGTACTTC.

The chain carries TRBV18 and TRBJ1-6; TRBD1 matches 7 bases. V shed 4 bases, J shed 6 bases, and the junction held 3 bases outside the gene matches. The CDR3 covers 14 residues. Germline V CDR1 and CDR2: KGHSH, LQKENI. The CDR3 coding sequence is TGTGCCAGCTCACGTGGGACAGTTAATTCACCCCTCCACTTT. Its protein is CASSRGTVNSPLHF.

This clone was seen only once. The J gene is TRBJ1-6, the V gene TRBV11-2; no clear D gene. V was shortened by 1 base and J by 7 bases, with 8 bases between the two germline ends. The CDR3 runs 14 residues. Germline V CDR1 and CDR2: SGHAT, FQNNGV. The CDR3 DNA sequence: TGTGCCAGCAGCTTAGGGGCAGGCAATTCACCCCTCCACTTT. Protein product: CASSLGAGNSPLHF.

The chain is built from TRBV5-4 and TRBJ2-1; 7 nucleotides agree with TRBD2. From germline, CDR1 is SGHNT and CDR2 YYREEE (reference sequence). The CDR3 loop spans 17 amino acids. Unmatched junction bases numbered 16, after V lost 4 bases and J lost 6 bases. The CDR3 is CASSPGGGAGMSNEQFF. CDR3 nucleotide sequence: TGTGCCAGCAGCCCGGGAGGAGGTGCGGGGATGAGCAATGAGCAGTTCTTC.

The rearrangement links TRBV4-1 to TRBJ2-5, with 9 nucleotides matching TRBD1. V lost 3 bases to trimming and J lost 3 bases; unmatched junction nucleotides: 11. The CDR3 sequence is 17 residues long. The germline V gene encodes CDR1 MGHRA and CDR2 YSYEKL. CDR3 residues: CASSHPRTGVVEETQYF. The CDR3 nucleotides read TGCGCCAGCAGCCACCCCCGGACAGGGGTGGTTGAAGAGACCCAGTACTTC.

The V and J genes are TRBV7-4 and TRBJ1-5, with D unresolved. Between the trimmed V and J ends, which lost 1 base and 1 base, there was a span of 11 bases. Germline assignment: CDR1 SGHVT and CDR2 SQSDAQ. The CDR3 is 16 residues long. The CDR3 nucleotides are TGTGCCAGCAGCTTAGTCCGTGGATTGAGCAATCAGCCCCAGCATTTT. Amino acids: CASSLVRGLSNQPQHF.

This clone has just one count. This chain connects TRBV6-6 to TRBJ1-3; tentative D call: TRBD1 (6 bases). The V and J ends lost 9 bases and 0 bases respectively, with 15 bases between them. This CDR3 has 15 residues. Germline CDR1 is MNHNY and CDR2 is SVGAGI (reference sequence). CDR3 nucleotide sequence: TGTGCCAGTTCTAGGGGGGGTAGCTCTGGAAACACCATATATTTT. It translates to CASSRGGSSGNTIYF.

The chain joins TRBV21-1 to TRBJ1-1; TRBD1, the table's D call, was not compared with the DNA. TRBV21-1 is a pseudogene. This CDR3 is built from 17 residues. In DNA, the CDR3 is TGTGCCAGCAGACTTACAATCCGGGACAGGGTGAACACTGAAGCTTTCTTT. This translates into CASRLTIRDRVNTEAFF.

This rearrangement joins TRBV7-2 to TRBJ2-7; 12 nucleotides line up with TRBD1. The germline gives CDR1 SGHTA, CDR2 FQGNSA. The CDR3 extends over 14 amino acids. V trimming: 6 bases; J trimming: 9 bases; junction bases outside the gene matches: 9. CDR3 protein: CASSTGTGGALQYF. The CDR3 nucleotides read TGTGCCAGCAGTACCGGGACAGGGGGCGCGTTGCAGTACTTC.

J is TRBJ2-7 and V is TRBV9; 8 nucleotides match TRBD2. The CDR3 totals 15 residues. Germline loops: CDR1 SGDLS, CDR2 YYNGEE. V was pared by 5 bases and J by 2 bases, with 9 bases of the junction left unmatched. The CDR3 region has the DNA TGTGCCAGCAGTCCAGCGGGGGAGAGGACCTACGAGCAGTACTTC. This gives the protein CASSPAGERTYEQYF.

The chain couples TRBV2 to TRBJ1-5; 9 positions agree with TRBD1. This CDR3 has 15 residues. Germline CDR1 and CDR2: SNHLY and FYNNEI. After removal of 5 bases from V and 3 bases from J, the junction contained 5 bases not matched to a gene. The CDR3 spells CASSPGTGYNQPQHF. The CDR3 DNA reads TGTGCCAGCAGTCCCGGGACAGGGTACAATCAGCCCCAGCATTTT.

This chain connects TRBV10-3 to TRBJ1-4; D not resolved. V lost 7 bases and J lost 7, with 13 bases in between. The CDR3 extends over 13 amino acids. CDR1 is ENHRY and CDR2 is SYGVKD in the germline V gene. The chain's CDR3 is CAITAERREKLFF. As DNA, the CDR3 is TGTGCCATCACGGCGGAGCGCCGTGAAAAACTGTTTTTT.

The chain combines TRBV5-1 with TRBJ1-2; D remains ambiguous. The CDR3 consists of 16 residues. Germline CDR1 and CDR2: SGHRS and YFSETQ. V was cut by 4 bases and J by 0 bases, with 16 bases left in between. CDR3 loop: CASSPFGAGTNYGYTF. DNA for the CDR3: TGCGCCAGCAGCCCCTTCGGTGCAGGCACTAACTATGGCTACACCTTC. The entire variable domain, with the rest obtained from reference TRBV5-1 and TRBJ1-2, is as follows: KAGVTQTPRYLIKTRGQQVTLSCSPISGHRSVSWYQQTPGQGLQFLFEYFSETQRNKGNFPGRFSGRQFSNSRSEMNVSTLELGDSALYLCASSPFGAGTNYGYTFGSGTRLTVV.

The chain couples TRBV7-3 to TRBJ2-1; D not certain. The CDR3 runs 13 residues. Trimming pared 0 bases from V and 7 bases from J, leaving 7 bases between. Germline loops: CDR1 SGHTA, CDR2 FQGTGA. Written as DNA, the CDR3 is TGTGCCAGCAGCTTAACACGCTTGAATGAGCAGTTCTTC. Translating gives CASSLTRLNEQFF.

The V gene is TRBV21-1, the J gene TRBJ1-3; the DNA was not used to check the table's D call, TRBD1. TRBV21-1 is a known pseudogene. The CDR3 is made up of 17 amino acids. In DNA form, the CDR3 reads TGTGCCAGCAGCTATCCAAACCGCGACAGCACCGGAAACACCATATATTTT. It translates to CASSYPNRDSTGNTIYF.

The rearrangement links TRBV30 to TRBJ1-6, with D maybe TRBD1 (5 bases). Looked up from germline, CDR1 is GTSNPN and CDR2 is SVGIG (reference sequence). Trimming removed 4 bases at V and 0 bases at J, with 13 bases between. The CDR3 has 16 residues. CDR3 amino acids: CAWNPRGSSYNSPLHF. The CDR3 nucleotides read TGTGCCTGGAACCCCCGGGGGAGCTCCTATAATTCACCCCTCCACTTT.

The chain links TRBV5-8 to TRBJ2-3; D call uncertain. The CDR3 loop spans 12 amino acids. V was trimmed by 3 bases and J by 8 bases, leaving 10 bases between them. Per germline, CDR1 SGHTS and CDR2 YDEGEE. CDR3 sequence reads: CASSSVGGTQYF. The CDR3, as DNA: TGTGCCAGCAGCTCCGTAGGCGGTACGCAGTATTTT.

The J gene is TRBJ1-5, the V gene TRBV9; unclear D gene. Trimming pared 4 bases from V and 7 bases from J, leaving 18 bases between. The CDR3 totals 15 residues. Looked up from germline, CDR1 is SGDLS and CDR2 is YYNGEE. CDR3 coding DNA: TGTGCCAGCAGCCCAAGCGGGGTCTTGGGGCAGCCCCAGCATTTT. Protein: CASSPSGVLGQPQHF. Combining the CDR3 with reference TRBV9 and TRBJ1-5 gives the whole variable domain DSGVTQTPKHLITATGQRVTLRCSPRSGDLSVYWYQQSLDQGLQFLIQYYNGEERAKGNILERFSAQQFPDLHSELNLSSLELGDSALYFCASSPSGVLGQPQHFGDGTRLSIL.

This clone counts as medium-sized. The chain is built from TRBV5-1 and TRBJ2-5; perhaps TRBD2 as D (5 bases). In germline, CDR1 is SGHRS, CDR2 YFSETQ. The V end lost 4 bases, the J end lost 2 bases, and 12 bases lay between the germline ends. The CDR3 totals 14 residues. Written as DNA, the CDR3 is TGCGCCAGCAGCCCTGGACTGGATCAAGAGACCCAGTACTTC. This codes for CASSPGLDQETQYF.

This chain links TRBV11-1 with TRBJ2-1; 7 bases fit TRBD1. CDR1 and CDR2 (germline): SGHAT, FQDESV (reference sequence). Losses at the gene ends were 1 base for V and 5 bases for J; bases not matched to a gene: 8. This CDR3 contains 16 residues. This CDR3 reads CASSLELAGGDNEQFF. CDR3 DNA sequence: TGTGCCAGCAGCTTAGAGTTGGCAGGGGGTGACAATGAGCAGTTCTTC.

This chain links TRBV28 with TRBJ1-1; TRBD1 agrees at 9 bases. The germline V gene encodes CDR1 MDHEN and CDR2 SYDVKM. V trimming: 8 bases; J trimming: 1 base; junction bases outside the gene matches: 5. The CDR3 is made up of 14 amino acids. CDR3 DNA: TGTGCCAGCGATACAGGGGGCGCGAACACTGAAGCTTTCTTT. This translates into CASDTGGANTEAFF.

The genes are TRBV15 and TRBJ2-6; 10 bases are shared with TRBD1. Germline CDR1 LNHNV, CDR2 YYDKDF (reference sequence). V shed 3 bases, J shed 4 bases, and the junction held 3 bases outside the gene matches. This CDR3 comprises 16 residues. This CDR3 is CATSRTGGAGANVLTF. The CDR3 DNA is TGTGCCACCAGCAGGACAGGGGGCGCGGGGGCCAACGTCCTGACTTTC.

The J gene is TRBJ1-6, the V gene TRBV13, with D possibly being TRBD1 (6 bases). Germline CDR1 PRHDT, CDR2 FYEKMQ (reference sequence). Deletions cut 3 bases from V and 8 bases from J, with 11 bases between. The CDR3 totals 14 residues. The chain's CDR3 is CASSFQTGDSPLHF. CDR3 DNA sequence: TGTGCCAGCAGCTTCCAGACAGGCGATTCACCCCTCCACTTT.